The 18 T cell receptor beta chains below come from one sample, sequenced in a study of cytomegalovirus exposure and HLA in healthy donors. The PCR had 60 Vbeta and 13 Jbeta primers. Profiling relied on immunoSEQ multiplex PCR, and the TCRdb table lists in-frame clones only, not all of them. The sample holds some 150,000 clones, roughly three quarters seen once. The material sequenced was PBMCs. These receptors all stem from a man in his 60s in good health and CMV-seronegative.

This chain uses TRBV29-1 with TRBJ1-1; D may be TRBD1 (6 bases). Trimming removed 7 bases from V and 3 bases from J, with 12 bases in between. CDR3 length: 12 residues. Germline assignment: CDR1 SQVTM and CDR2 ANQGSEA. Here the CDR3 reads CSEQQGDTEAFF. The CDR3 region has the DNA TGCAGCGAACAACAGGGAGACACTGAAGCTTTCTTT.

The chain joins TRBV27 to TRBJ2-2, with a weak D call TRBD1 (6 bases). Trimming pared 6 bases from V and 7 bases from J, leaving 12 bases between. CDR1 and CDR2 (germline): MNHEY, SMNVEV (reference sequence). The CDR3 length is 13 residues. CDR3 amino acids: CASRIRGLGELFF. CDR3 coding DNA: TGTGCCAGCAGGATCAGGGGTCTCGGGGAGCTGTTTTTT.

The chain carries TRBV7-2 and TRBJ2-7, with D maybe TRBD1 (6 bases). The CDR3 totals 15 residues. Germline V gene sequence: CDR1 SGHTA, CDR2 FQGNSA. V was clipped by 4 bases and J by 3 bases, with 16 bases between them. The CDR3: CASSWDTLSLYEQYF. The CDR3, as DNA: TGTGCCAGCAGCTGGGACACCCTCTCTCTCTACGAGCAGTACTTC. The whole variable domain, remainder taken from reference TRBV7-2 and TRBJ2-7, is GAGVSQSPSNKVTEKGKDVELRCDPISGHTALYWYRQSLGQGLEFLIYFQGNSAPDKSGLPSDRFSAERTGGSVSTLTIQRTQQEDSAVYLCASSWDTLSLYEQYFGPGTRLTVT.

V gene TRBV7-6 combines with J gene TRBJ2-7; 11 bases are a match to TRBD2. V lost 5 bases to trimming and J lost 9 bases; unmatched junction nucleotides: 9. Germline CDR1 is SGHVS and CDR2 is FNYEAQ. The CDR3 sequence is 14 residues long. CDR3 protein: CASSPSGGPLVQYF. CDR3 nucleotides: TGTGCCAGCAGCCCTAGCGGGGGGCCCCTGGTGCAGTACTTC.

This clone was counted only a few times. This chain connects TRBV4-1 to TRBJ2-1, with D perhaps matching TRBD2 (5 bases). This CDR3 is built from 19 residues. Trimming took 1 base from V and 3 from J, leaving 22 bases between them. Germline V gene sequence: CDR1 MGHRA, CDR2 YSYEKL. The CDR3 loop reads CASSQVSAGSLGGYNEQFF. CDR3 coding DNA: TGCGCCAGCAGCCAAGTCTCCGCTGGGAGCCTAGGTGGCTACAATGAGCAGTTCTTC.

As for this clone: This specimen includes other DNA sequences encoding the same CDR3. The chain uses TRBV28 and TRBJ1-5, with D possibly TRBD1 on 5 matching bases. The ends were cut back, 3 bases at V and 7 bases at J, with 13 bases in the middle. The CDR3 is 14 residues long. The germline V gene encodes CDR1 MDHEN and CDR2 SYDVKM. The CDR3 protein is CASSLMGGGQPQHF. DNA of the CDR3: TGTGCCAGCAGTTTGATGGGGGGGGGACAGCCCCAGCATTTT.

The chain uses TRBV27 and TRBJ2-6, with no clear D. With 5 bases removed from V and 0 bases from J, the gap between germline ends came to 11 bases. Germline lookup yields CDR1 MNHEY and CDR2 SMNVEV (reference sequence). The CDR3 has 16 amino acids. This CDR3 is CASSPQVPSGANVLTF. The CDR3 DNA reads as TGTGCCAGCAGTCCGCAGGTTCCCTCTGGGGCCAACGTCCTGACTTTC.

Only a few counts were recorded for this clone. The V gene is TRBV4-3, the J gene TRBJ1-4, with TRBD1 identical over 7 bases. The CDR3 extends over 13 amino acids. The V segment lost 3 bases and the J segment 11 bases; nucleotides outside the gene matches: 6. Looked up from germline, CDR1 is LGHNA and CDR2 is YSLEER. The CDR3 nucleotides read TGCGCCAGCAGCCAGGGCGAGGGACAGAAACTGTTTTTT. This translates into CASSQGEGQKLFF.

The J gene is TRBJ2-4, the V gene TRBV5-1; 9 bases are a match to TRBD1. Germline CDR1 SGHRS, CDR2 YFSETQ. J gave up 9 bases and V 4 bases, and 11 bases lay outside the gene matches. The CDR3 consists of 15 residues. The CDR3 DNA reads as TGCGCCAGCAGCCCACGTTCCGGGACAGGGACCATTCAGTACTTC. Protein sequence: CASSPRSGTGTIQYF.

The J gene is TRBJ1-5, the V gene TRBV6-1; a possible D gene is TRBD1 (5 bases). Germline values: CDR1 MNHNS, CDR2 SASEGT. The CDR3 loop spans 13 amino acids. The CDR3 bases are TGTGACAAGGGGCAAGATGGCAATCAGCCCCAGCATTTT. Translation gives CDKGQDGNQPQHF.

The J gene is TRBJ1-2, the V gene TRBV7-8, with D possibly matching TRBD1 (6 bases). Trimming stripped 2 bases from V and 7 bases from J, with 17 bases between. Germline V gene lookup returns CDR1 SGHVS and CDR2 FQNEAQ. This CDR3 comprises 15 residues. CDR3 region: CASSLTQGTAGGYTF. CDR3 nucleotides: TGTGCCAGCAGCTTAACCCAGGGGACGGCGGGTGGCTACACCTTC.

The V gene is TRBV6-1, the J gene TRBJ1-1; 9 bases agree with TRBD1. Germline lookup yields CDR1 MNHNS and CDR2 SASEGT. The ends lost 5 bases at V and 1 base at J; junction bases unmatched: 5. This CDR3 has 15 residues. The CDR3 spells CASSSLTGGNTEAFF. CDR3 coding DNA: TGTGCCAGCAGTTCTTTGACAGGGGGGAACACTGAAGCTTTCTTT.

The gene calls are TRBV28 and TRBJ2-2, with 9 bases matching TRBD1. V gave up 6 bases and J gave up 7 bases; unmatched junction bases: 15. Germline loops: CDR1 MDHEN, CDR2 SYDVKM. The CDR3 is 17 residues long. Here the CDR3 DNA reads TGTGCCAGCAGACAGACAGGGGGGTTTCGACTGGGCGGGGAGCTGTTTTTT. Protein sequence: CASRQTGGFRLGGELFF. Filled out from reference TRBV28 and TRBJ2-2, the complete variable domain reads DVKVTQSSRYLVKRTGEKVFLECVQDMDHENMFWYRQDPGLGLRLIYFSYDVKMKEKGDIPEGYSVSREKKERFSLILESASTNQTSMYLCASRQTGGFRLGGELFFGEGSRLTVL.

This chain uses TRBV12-5 with TRBJ2-3; D remains unclear. CDR1 and CDR2 from the germline V gene are LGHNT and FRNRAP. This CDR3 region has 13 residues. V gave up 1 base and J gave up 1 base, with 3 bases separating them. CDR3 DNA sequence: TGTGCTAGTGGTTTGGGAGGCACAGATACGCAGTATTTT. Translating gives CASGLGGTDTQYF.

The V and J genes are TRBV5-1 and TRBJ1-4; 9 bases line up with TRBD1. Trimming at V came to 4 bases and at J to 7 bases, leaving 5 bases not matched to a gene. Germline V CDR1 and CDR2: SGHRS, YFSETQ. This CDR3 is 14 amino acids long. CDR3 nucleotide sequence: TGCGCCAGCAGCCTGGGACAGGGCCGTGAAAAACTGTTTTTT. Protein: CASSLGQGREKLFF.

This clone appeared a single time. Compared with germline, one end of the junction differs, possibly owing to a read error. The chain links TRBV18 to TRBJ2-2; TRBD2 matches at 9 bases. Germline values: CDR1 KGHSH, CDR2 LQKENI. CDR3 length: 16 amino acids. The chain's CDR3 is CVSSPLTSGNTGELFF. In DNA, the CDR3 is TGTGTCAGCTCACCTTTGACTAGCGGGAACACCGGGGAGCTGTTTTTT.

This chain uses TRBV27 with TRBJ2-5; the D gene is possibly TRBD1 (6 bases). V shed 1 base and J shed 5 bases, with 17 bases lying between them. This CDR3 spans 16 amino acids. Germline V CDR1 and CDR2: MNHEY, SMNVEV (reference sequence). CDR3 amino acids: CASSLLGAGLRETQYF. As DNA, the CDR3 is TGTGCCAGCAGTTTATTGGGGGCAGGACTGCGGGAGACCCAGTACTTC.

This sequence joins TRBV10-3 and TRBJ2-7, with 8 bases identical to TRBD1. The V and J ends lost 8 bases and 4 bases, in that order; junction bases with no gene match: 7. CDR1 is ENHRY and CDR2 is SYGVKD in the germline V gene. CDR3 length equals 13 residues. This chain's CDR3 is CAIADRGTYEQYF. The CDR3 DNA reads as TGTGCCATCGCCGACAGGGGAACTTACGAGCAGTACTTC.